This record covers a single TCR beta chain. The clone's antigen remains unknown. There are no base qualities to consult, and no much larger clone falls within one base. This sample was taken from a study of Graves' ophthalmopathy and Graves' hyperthyroidism (dated by TCRdb to the late 2010s). Study-level background: Peripheral blood was collected at initial diagnosis, before any treatment. To tell Graves' ophthalmopathy apart from Graves' hyperthyroidism, and to predict which patients would progress to ophthalmopathy, the study relied on TCR beta repertoire signatures. In total, over 130 blood samples were TCR-sequenced: roughly 45 ophthalmopathy, around 75 hyperthyroidism and 17 hyperthyroidism-to-ophthalmopathy patients. To explore V-J signatures that separate ophthalmopathy from hyperthyroidism, a discovery set of about a hundred patients was enrolled, consisting of 43 with ophthalmopathy and around 57 with stable hyperthyroidism. For independent validation, a separate cohort was made up of about 18 hyperthyroidism patients plus 17 patients who later progressed from hyperthyroidism to ophthalmopathy. T-cell repertoires of thyroid tissue and blood were compared in a handful of hyperthyroidism patients. After sampling, hyperthyroidism patients received methimazole starting at 30 mg daily, and ophthalmopathy patients received high-dose intravenous methylprednisolone. Overall results and qualifications from the work: Ophthalmopathy was separated from stable hyperthyroidism by the 13-signature model with just under 90% sensitivity and 81% to 84% specificity in cross-validation and with 80%/75% in the test set. Most of the expanded thyroid clonotypes with a frequency above 0.001 were also detected in blood, and it was suggested that the thyroid immune response may be reflected by blood repertoires. In validation, the model predicted ophthalmopathy progression with nearly 71% sensitivity and approximately 78% specificity; 12 predicted patients were CT-confirmed with GO in a median of around 6.5 months. Sample size was not statistically predetermined, and group allocation was not concealed from the investigators.

The V end gives up 8 bases and the J end 2 bases, leaving 7 bases in the junction not matched to a gene. The CDR3 runs 13 residues from the cysteine to the phenylalanine. Only CDR3 DNA is held: 39 bases, read in frame from base 1. The germline V gene provides CDR1 SQVTM and CDR2 ANQGSEA. Patients with ophthalmopathy had moderately to severely active disease, with a Clinical Activity Score of 3 or more, a NOSPECS grade of 4 or more, and a disease duration of less than 3 months. Patients with other autoimmune diseases, uncontrolled infections, pregnancy or lactation were excluded from the study. Clinical symptoms, serum thyroxine, TRAb, thyroid ultrasound and orbital computed tomography formed the basis of the diagnosis. Ficoll-Paque density gradient centrifugation was used to isolate PBMCs from about 10 ml of fresh peripheral blood. Total RNA was extracted with Trizol reagent and quality-checked on an Agilent 2100 Bioanalyzer.

For repertoire sequencing, TCR beta CDR3 regions were amplified from RNA transcripts. A first-round RT-PCR used HTBI primers with the Qiagen OneStep RT-PCR kit, followed by a second-round multiplex PCR, size selection and purification. Libraries were sequenced paired-end with 100 bp reads on an Illumina HiSeq2000. As for the authors' bioinformatics: SOAPnuke was used to process the reads, removing any read that contained adapters or uncalled bases, had a mean Phred below 15, or lacked an exact match to the constant primer or identifier. COPE v1.2.5 was used to merge the high-quality paired reads. Unique nucleotide sequences were defined as clonotypes and aligned to IMGT TRB V, D and J references using MiTCR v1.1. Only V-J combinations with frequency above 0.0001 were analysed, covering over 98% of repertoires. A TCR clonal expansion and chaos score per V-J combination was defined as the ratio of F50 clonal expansion to chaos observed in the TCRdist matrix. Welch's t-statistics and random forest were used to reduce the features to about a dozen V-J combinations, which were then used as input to a naive Bayes classifier. The similarity between thyroid and blood repertoires was quantified using the Morisita-Horn index. Using fastp at Q25 and MiXCR, TCRdb reprocessed the public reads and kept productive beta chains. For every CDR3 protein sequence, its rows merge into one entry that carries the most common genes and DNA. None of the V and J calls come from the authors' own analysis; TCRdb made them. The sample contains more than 550,000 distinct CDR3 sequences, approximately 39% of them found a single time. About 3.3% of the sample belongs to the ten largest clones.

The V and J genes are TRBV29-1 and TRBJ2-7; 9 middle bases align to TRBD1. Sequenced sample: peripheral blood. The clonotype originates from an adult man with Graves' ophthalmopathy. Here is the DNA: TGCAGCCACGTCGGACAGGGGACCTACGAGCAGTACTTC. The resulting protein is CSHVGQGTYEQYF.